This section outlines one T cell receptor (beta chain) sequence together with its context. This sample is part of a study of PD-L1 blockade in urothelial cancer. Whole-study context: Male sex and bladder-origin urothelial cancer characterized about 85% of the roughly 30 patients. Timepoints chosen for blood analysis were 3 weeks (second dose) and 6 weeks after treatment start. Typically, measured as a median, blood samples had 150,000 or so T cells.

TCRdb keeps only in-frame clones here, not all; method: immunoSEQ multiplex PCR. The data contain 120,000 or so clones, roughly 86% of them seen just once; the ten biggest clones take up 2.4%. Indicated time point: peripheral blood 6 weeks after treatment start. Patient sample counts ranged from 1 to 8, pretreatment and on-treatment. The CDR3 totals 16 residues. Germline V gene data show CDR1 as KGHSH and CDR2 as LQKENI. The trim removed 3 bases at V and 5 bases at J, leaving 11 bases unmatched. The clonotype was recovered from a man aged 45 to 65 with urothelial cancer. The rearrangement joins TRBV18 to TRBJ1-1, with 8 nucleotides matching TRBD1. The material was PBMCs, obtained around atezolizumab (anti-PD-L1) treatment. CDR3 bases: TGTGCCAGCTCACCCCTTCCAGCGGACAGGGAGACTGAAGCTTTCTTT. Translated, it gives CASSPLPADRETEAFF. Using reference TRBV18 and TRBJ1-1 for the parts outside the CDR3, the full variable domain is NAGVMQNPRHLVRRRGQEARLRCSPMKGHSHVYWYRQLPEEGLKFMVYLQKENIIDESGMPKERFSAEFPKEGPSILRIQQVVRGDSAAYFCASSPLPADRETEAFFGQGTRLTVV.